The entry below describes one T cell receptor beta chain. Its specificity is unknown. Looked up from germline, CDR1 is MRHNA and CDR2 is SNTAGT. The CDR3 covers 16 residues. V gave up 3 bases and J gave up 6 bases; unmatched junction bases: 6. The data belong to a study of T cell responses to AZD1222 COVID-19 vaccine. General study findings and limits: With dominance at 160-218 and 743-854, vaccine-associated CD4 TCRs spanned spike. Clonal diversity may have been underestimated in mostly white British donors. Nearly half of spike-specific TCRs reportedly target variant regions that are unmutated in the B.1.351 and B.1.1.7 variants.

Clones were sequenced by immunoSEQ multiplex PCR, and TCRdb holds only the in-frame ones, with some missing. This table holds about 130,000 clones, about 87% found once. Material: peripheral blood, obtained on day 0 of AZD1222 vaccination. The J gene is TRBJ2-1, the V gene TRBV6-4, with 12 positions matching TRBD2. The TCR comes from an adult in good health. CDR3 loop: CASSDLGLAGFNEQFF. Here the CDR3 DNA reads TGTGCCAGCAGTGATTTGGGACTAGCGGGCTTCAATGAGCAGTTCTTC.